The next 8 T cell receptor beta chains were all read from a single sample in a study of CD8+ T cells in alopecia areata. cDNA prepared by RNA extraction and subsequent reverse transcription served as the template for sequencing. The repertoire was sequenced with immunoSEQ multiplex PCR; TCRdb's copy has only in-frame clones and lacks some. The sample includes some 11,000 clones, 50% to 60% of them seen just once. Punch biopsies of lesional scalp, plus peripheral blood, were taken from alopecia areata patients. The source material was skin. These TCRs come from a human donor with alopecia areata.

V and J are TRBV5-1 and TRBJ2-2; 11 nucleotides match TRBD1. Germline CDR1 is SGHRS and CDR2 is YFSETQ. V dropped 1 base and J dropped 6; count of bases not matched to a gene: 5. The CDR3 spans 16 residues. DNA of the CDR3: TGCGCCAGCAGCTTGATGGGACAGGGGGTGCCCGGGGAGCTGTTTTTT. It codes for CASSLMGQGVPGELFF.

There are a few counts of this clone. The V call is TRBV11-2, the J call TRBJ2-7; D may be TRBD1 or TRBD2 (5 bases each). Germline V CDR1 and CDR2: SGHAT, FQNNGV. The CDR3 length is 13 residues. With 4 bases removed from V and 8 bases from J, the gap between germline ends came to 15 bases. The CDR3 nucleotides are TGTGCCAGCAGCTCGCTCCGGGACGGCAAGCAGTACTTC. Translation gives CASSSLRDGKQYF.

There are a few counts of this clone. This chain connects TRBV30 to TRBJ1-2, with D maybe TRBD1 (5 bases). The CDR3 length is 17 residues. V lost 0 bases to trimming and J lost 2 bases, with 19 bases between them. The germline V gene has CDR1 GTSNPN and CDR2 SVGIG (reference sequence). CDR3 nucleotide sequence: TGTGCCTGGAGTGTATTTCGTTTCGGGACGAAGAACTATGGCTACACCTTC. Encoded protein: CAWSVFRFGTKNYGYTF. Supplemented by reference TRBV30 and TRBJ1-2, the full variable domain reads SQTIHQWPATLVQPVGSPLSLECTVEGTSNPNLYWYRQAAGRGLQLLFYSVGIGQISSEVPQNLSASRPQDRQFILSSKKLLLSDSGFYLCAWSVFRFGTKNYGYTFGSGTRLTVV.

This chain joins TRBV10-2 and TRBJ2-5; D not certain. Trimming removed 2 bases from V and 4 bases from J, with 8 bases in between. The germline CDR1 and CDR2 sequences are WSHSY and SAAADI. The length of the CDR3 is 13 residues. The CDR3 DNA is TGCGCCAGCAGTGAGATAGGGATAGAGACCCAGTACTTC. Translating gives CASSEIGIETQYF.

This chain uses TRBV6-6 with TRBJ2-3, with 14 positions matching TRBD2. V was pared by 6 bases and J by 5 bases, with 4 bases of the junction left unmatched. CDR3 length equals 15 residues. Germline CDR1 and CDR2: MNHNY and SVGAGI (reference sequence). CDR3: CASRRLAGGLDTQYF. DNA for the CDR3: TGTGCCAGCAGGAGACTAGCGGGAGGGTTAGATACGCAGTATTTT.

The chain uses TRBV27 and TRBJ2-7; a weak D match, TRBD1 (5 bases). The CDR3 length is 14 residues. Per the germline V gene, CDR1 is MNHEY and CDR2 is SMNVEV (reference sequence). Trimming stripped 2 bases from V and 6 bases from J, with 14 bases between. CDR3: CASSLTDTRAEQYF. In DNA, the CDR3 is TGTGCCAGCAGTTTAACCGACACCAGGGCCGAGCAGTACTTC.

This chain connects TRBV28 to TRBJ2-1; TRBD2 aligns across 7 bases. The J segment lost 7 bases and the V segment lost 3 bases, leaving 15 bases of the junction unmatched. This CDR3 is 17 amino acids long. Germline V gene data show CDR1 as MDHEN and CDR2 as SYDVKM. The CDR3 reads CASSFGLLGGRDNEQFF. In DNA, the CDR3 is TGTGCCAGCAGTTTTGGGCTACTTGGCGGGAGAGATAATGAGCAGTTCTTC.

The rearrangement links TRBV7-3 to TRBJ1-1, with TRBD1 matching 9 bases. V lost 0 bases and J lost 1; bases outside the gene matches: 0. The CDR3 runs 15 residues. The germline V gene encodes CDR1 SGHTA and CDR2 FQGTGA. CDR3 region: CASSLTGQGNTEAFF. CDR3 nucleotide sequence: TGTGCCAGCAGCTTAACGGGACAGGGGAACACTGAAGCTTTCTTT.